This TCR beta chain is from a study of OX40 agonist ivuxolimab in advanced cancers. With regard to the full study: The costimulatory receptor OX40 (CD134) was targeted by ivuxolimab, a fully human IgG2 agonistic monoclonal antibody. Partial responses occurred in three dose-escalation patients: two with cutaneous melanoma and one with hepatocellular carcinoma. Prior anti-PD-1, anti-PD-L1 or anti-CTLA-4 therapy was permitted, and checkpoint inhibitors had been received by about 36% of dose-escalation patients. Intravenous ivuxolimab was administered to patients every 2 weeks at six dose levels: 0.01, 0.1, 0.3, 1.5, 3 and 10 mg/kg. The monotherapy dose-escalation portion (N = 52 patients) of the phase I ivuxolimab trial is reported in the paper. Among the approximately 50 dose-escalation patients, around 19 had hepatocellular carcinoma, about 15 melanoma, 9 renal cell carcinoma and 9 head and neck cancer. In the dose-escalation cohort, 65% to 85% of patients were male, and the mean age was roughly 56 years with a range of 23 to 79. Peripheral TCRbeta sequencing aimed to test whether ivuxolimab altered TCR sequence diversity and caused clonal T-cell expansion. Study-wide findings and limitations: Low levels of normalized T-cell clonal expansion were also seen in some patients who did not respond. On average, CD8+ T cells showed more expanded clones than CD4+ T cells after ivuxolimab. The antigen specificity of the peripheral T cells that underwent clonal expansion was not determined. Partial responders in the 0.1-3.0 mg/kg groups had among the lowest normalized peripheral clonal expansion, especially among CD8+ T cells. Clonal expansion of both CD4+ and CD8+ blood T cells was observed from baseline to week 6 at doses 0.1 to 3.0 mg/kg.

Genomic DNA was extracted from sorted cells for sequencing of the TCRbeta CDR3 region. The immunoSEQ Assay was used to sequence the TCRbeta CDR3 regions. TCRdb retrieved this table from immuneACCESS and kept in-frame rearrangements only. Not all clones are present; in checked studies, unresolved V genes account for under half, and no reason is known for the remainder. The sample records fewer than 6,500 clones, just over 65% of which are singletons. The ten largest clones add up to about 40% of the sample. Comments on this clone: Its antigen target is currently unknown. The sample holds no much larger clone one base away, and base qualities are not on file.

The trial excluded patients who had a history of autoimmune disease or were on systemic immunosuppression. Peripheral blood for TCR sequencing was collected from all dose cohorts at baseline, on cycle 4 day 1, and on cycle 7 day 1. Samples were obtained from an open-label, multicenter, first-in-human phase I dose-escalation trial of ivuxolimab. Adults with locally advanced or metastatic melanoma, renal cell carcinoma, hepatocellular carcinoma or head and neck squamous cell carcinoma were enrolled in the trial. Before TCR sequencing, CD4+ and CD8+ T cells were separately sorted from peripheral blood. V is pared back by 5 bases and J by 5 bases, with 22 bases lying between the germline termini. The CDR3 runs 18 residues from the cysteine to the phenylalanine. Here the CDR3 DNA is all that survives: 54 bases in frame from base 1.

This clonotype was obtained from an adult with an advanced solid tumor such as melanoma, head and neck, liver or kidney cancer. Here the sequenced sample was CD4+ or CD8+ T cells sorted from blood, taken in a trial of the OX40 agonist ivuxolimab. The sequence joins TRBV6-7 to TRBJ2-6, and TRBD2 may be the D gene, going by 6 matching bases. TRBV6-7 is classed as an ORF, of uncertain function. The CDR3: CASSGGCVLQSRANVLTF. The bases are TGTGCCAGCAGTGGGGGGTGCGTATTACAAAGTCGGGCCAACGTCCTGACTTTC.